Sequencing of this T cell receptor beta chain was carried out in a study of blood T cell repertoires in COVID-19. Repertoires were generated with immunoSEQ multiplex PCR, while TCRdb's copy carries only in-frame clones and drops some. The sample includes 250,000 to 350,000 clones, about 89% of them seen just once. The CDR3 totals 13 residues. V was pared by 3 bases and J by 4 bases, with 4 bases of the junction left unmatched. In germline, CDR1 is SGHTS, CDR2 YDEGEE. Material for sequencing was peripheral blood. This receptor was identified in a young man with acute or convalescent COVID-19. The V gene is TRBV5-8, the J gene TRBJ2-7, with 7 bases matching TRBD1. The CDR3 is CASSSTGPYEQYF. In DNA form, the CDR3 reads TGTGCCAGCAGCTCGACAGGGCCGTACGAGCAGTACTTC.